This T cell receptor (beta chain) was sequenced in a study of graft-versus-host responses after intestinal transplantation. The overall study: All recipients got anti-thymocyte globulin induction, then tacrolimus and steroids for around three years. The study's findings and limits: Allografts of one patient group, those with graft-donor T cell macrochimerism, had high graft-versus-host to host-versus-graft clonal ratios. The marrow of recipients harbored GvH clones, and ileum or blood showed some of them first.

Notes on this clone: Its antigen remains unknown.

CDR1 and CDR2 (germline): MGHRA, YSYEKL. Between the trimmed V and J ends, which lost 1 base and 1 base, there was a span of 11 bases. This CDR3 region has 15 residues. Data came from immunoSEQ multiplex PCR; TCRdb stores just in-frame clones and leaves some out. The repertoire holds 140,000 or so clones, with around 90% as singletons. Specimen: unstimulated CD4+ T cells sorted from spleen or lymph node cells, collected before intestinal transplant. The sequence derives from a human donor who received an intestinal transplant. The chain employs TRBV4-1 and TRBJ2-7, with D unresolved. For the CDR3, the DNA is TGCGCCAGCAGCCAAGCCGCCCAGGTTTCCTACGAGCAGTACTTC. Amino acid sequence: CASSQAAQVSYEQYF.